The clone carrying this T cell receptor beta chain was counted between two and nine times. Its antigen is still unknown. Reverse transcription of extracted RNA yielded cDNA, which provided the sequencing template. Only in-frame clones appear in the TCRdb table, and some are missing; sequencing was by immunoSEQ multiplex PCR. In the table there are 200,000 to 250,000 clones, approximately 57% of which are singletons. V lost 5 bases and J lost 5, with 12 bases in between. Germline CDR1 and CDR2: SQVTM and ANQGSEA. The CDR3 runs 12 residues. The data were taken from a study of CD8+ T cells in alopecia areata. The study's findings and limits: Among the top 100, expanded CD8+ clones, as well as scalp clonality, were significantly decreased by tofacitinib.

Stated treatment: oral pan-JAK inhibitor, 5-10 mg twice daily. Samples from alopecia areata patients were lesional scalp punch biopsies and peripheral blood. The receptor's source is a human donor with alopecia areata. The source was CD4+ T cells sorted from blood, collected at week 4, from a patient treated with tofacitinib. This chain uses TRBV29-1 with TRBJ2-5; a weak D match, TRBD2 (5 bases). The CDR3 DNA is TGCAGCGTTTGCCCGGGGATGGAGACCCAGTACTTC. It yields the protein CSVCPGMETQYF. The entire variable domain, with the rest obtained from reference TRBV29-1 and TRBJ2-5, is as follows: SAVISQKPSRDICQRGTSLTIQCQVDSQVTMMFWYRQQPGQSLTLIATANQGSEATYESGFVIDKFPISRPNLTFSTLTVSNMSPEDSSIYLCSVCPGMETQYFGPGTRLLVL.